Sequencing of this TCR beta chain was carried out in a study of blood T cell repertoires in COVID-19 (dated by TCRdb to 2020 to 2021). For the wider study: Collaborator samples came from the United States, Italy and Spain and covered acute and convalescent phases of COVID-19. The material from the prospective study consisted of cDNA or gDNA derived from T cells, B-cell-depleted T cells, or PBMCs. Subjects who had been exposed to COVID-19, were actively infected with it, or had recovered from it provided the deeply sampled blood TCRbeta repertoires that made up the dataset. The repertoires were released in a freely available public database intended as a resource for research on the immune response to SARS-CoV-2. Samples were obtained from the ongoing ImmuneRACE study (first 160 participants) and from 1,200 or so subjects provided by 6 global collaborators. Sample metadata almost always included a de-identified subject ID, COVID-19 status, age in years and sex. HLA class I and class II types, where available, came from metadata supplied by the sample provider rather than from assay-based typing. What the study reported, not specific to this receptor: How much clinical and demographic metadata was included differed by source and by participant, and the metadata was provided uncurated.

Samples from volunteer blood donors who had recovered from COVID-19 were contributed by a second Seattle source. Each collaborating institution followed its own protocols to collect whole blood in K2EDTA tubes. Collaborator samples were shipped for TCRbeta analysis as frozen whole blood, isolated PBMCs, or DNA extracted from either sample type. There are 13 amino acids in the CDR3, from cysteine to phenylalanine inclusive. Here the CDR3 DNA is all that survives: 39 bases in frame from base 1. V and J are truncated by 3 bases and 2 bases respectively, leaving an intervening sequence of 6 bases. Looking up the germline V gene (reference sequence) yields CDR1 LNHDA and CDR2 SQIVND. Details on this clone: Its cognate antigen has yet to be identified. Per-base qualities were not stored, and no clone one base away is much larger.

The immunoSEQ Assay, a bias-controlled multiplex PCR, was used to amplify TCRbeta CDR3 regions from genomic DNA. In the original analysis: The number of nucleated cells in each sample was estimated by amplification of reference gene primers within the assay. Sequence reads were collapsed and filtered to measure the absolute abundance of every unique TCRbeta CDR3 rearrangement. For each sample, productive Simpson clonality was calculated as the square root of Simpson's diversity index over productive rearrangements. Sourced from immuneACCESS, this table was stored by TCRdb with only in-frame sequences that have V and J called. A share of the clones is absent; for the studies checked, an unresolved V gene accounts for under half, and the remainder has no known explanation. That table is the source of V, J and clone size, and D and trimming were worked out from the DNA. This sample is represented by hundreds of thousands of clones; under 90% of them were singletons. The top ten constitute less than 7.5% of the sample.

What was sequenced was peripheral blood. The source is a man in his sixties who had recovered from COVID-19. Recombination linked TRBV19 to TRBJ2-3; confidence is insufficient to name the D gene. The CDR3 reads as follows: CASSMYTTDTQYF. The DNA is as follows: TGTGCCAGTAGTATGTACACCACAGATACGCAGTATTTT.